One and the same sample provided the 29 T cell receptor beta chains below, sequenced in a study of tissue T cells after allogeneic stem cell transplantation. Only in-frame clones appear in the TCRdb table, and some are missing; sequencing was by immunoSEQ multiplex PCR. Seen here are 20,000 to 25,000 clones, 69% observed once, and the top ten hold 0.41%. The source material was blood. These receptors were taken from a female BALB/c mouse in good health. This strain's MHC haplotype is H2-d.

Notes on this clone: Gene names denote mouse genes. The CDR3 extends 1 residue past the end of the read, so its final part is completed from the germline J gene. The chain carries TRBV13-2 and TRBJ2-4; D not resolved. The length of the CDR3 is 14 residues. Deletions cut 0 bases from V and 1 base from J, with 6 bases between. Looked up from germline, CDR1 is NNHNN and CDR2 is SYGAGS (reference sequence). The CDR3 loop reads CASGDAPGQNTLYF. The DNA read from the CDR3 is TGTGCCAGCGGTGATGCCCCGGGTCAAAACACCTTGTAC.

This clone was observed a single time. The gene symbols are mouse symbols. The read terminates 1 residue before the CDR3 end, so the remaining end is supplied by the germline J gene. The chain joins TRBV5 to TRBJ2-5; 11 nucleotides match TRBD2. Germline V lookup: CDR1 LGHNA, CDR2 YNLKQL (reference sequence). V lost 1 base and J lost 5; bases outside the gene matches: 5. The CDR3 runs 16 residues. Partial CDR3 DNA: TGTGCCAGCAGCCAAGGCCCGGACTGGGGGGTAGACACCCAGTAC. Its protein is CASSQGPDWGVDTQY. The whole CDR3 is CASSQGPDWGVDTQYF.

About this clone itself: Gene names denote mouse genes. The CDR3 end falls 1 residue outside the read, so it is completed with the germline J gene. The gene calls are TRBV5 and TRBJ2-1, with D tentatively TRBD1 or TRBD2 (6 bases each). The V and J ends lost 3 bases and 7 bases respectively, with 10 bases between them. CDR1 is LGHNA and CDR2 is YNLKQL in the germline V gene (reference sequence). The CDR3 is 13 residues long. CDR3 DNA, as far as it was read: TGTGCCAGCAGCCAGGGGGCGGGAGCTGAGCAGTTC. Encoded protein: CASSQGAGAEQF. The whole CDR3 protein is CASSQGAGAEQFF.

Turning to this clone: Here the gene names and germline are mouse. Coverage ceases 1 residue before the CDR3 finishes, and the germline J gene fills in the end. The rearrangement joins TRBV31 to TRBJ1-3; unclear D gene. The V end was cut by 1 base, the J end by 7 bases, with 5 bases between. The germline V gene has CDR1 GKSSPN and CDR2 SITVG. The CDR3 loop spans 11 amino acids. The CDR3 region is CAWSQGNTLYF. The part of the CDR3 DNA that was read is TGTGCCTGGAGTCAAGGGAATACGCTCTAT. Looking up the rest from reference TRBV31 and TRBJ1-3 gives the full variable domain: AQTIHQWPVAEIKAVGSPLSLGCTIKGKSSPNLYWYWQATGGTLQQLFYSITVGQVESVVQLNLSASRPKDDQFILSTEKLLLSHSGFYLCAWSQGNTLYFGEGSRLIVV.

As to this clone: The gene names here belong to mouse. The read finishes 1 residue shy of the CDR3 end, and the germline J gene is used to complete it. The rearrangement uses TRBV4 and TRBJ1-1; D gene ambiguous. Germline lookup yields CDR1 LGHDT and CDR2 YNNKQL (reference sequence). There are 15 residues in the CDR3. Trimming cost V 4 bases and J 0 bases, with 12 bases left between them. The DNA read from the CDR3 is TGTGCCAGCAGCTCCACAGCTAAATCAAACACAGAAGTCTTC. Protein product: CASSSTAKSNTEVF. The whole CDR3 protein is CASSSTAKSNTEVFF.

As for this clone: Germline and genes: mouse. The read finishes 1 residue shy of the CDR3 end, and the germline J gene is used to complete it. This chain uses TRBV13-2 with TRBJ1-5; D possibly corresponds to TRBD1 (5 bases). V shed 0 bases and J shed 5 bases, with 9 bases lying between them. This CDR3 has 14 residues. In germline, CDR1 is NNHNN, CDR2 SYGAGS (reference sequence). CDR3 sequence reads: CASGDDMGHQAPLF. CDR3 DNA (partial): TGTGCCAGCGGTGATGACATGGGACACCAGGCTCCGCTT.

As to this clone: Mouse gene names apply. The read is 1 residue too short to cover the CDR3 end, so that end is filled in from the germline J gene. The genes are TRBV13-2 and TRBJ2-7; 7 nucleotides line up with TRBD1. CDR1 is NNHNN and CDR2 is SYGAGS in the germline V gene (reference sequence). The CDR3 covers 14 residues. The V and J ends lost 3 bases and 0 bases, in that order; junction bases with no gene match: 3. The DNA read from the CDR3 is TGTGCCAGCGGTGTCAGGGGGAGCTCCTATGAACAGTAC. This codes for CASGVRGSSYEQY. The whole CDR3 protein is CASGVRGSSYEQYF.

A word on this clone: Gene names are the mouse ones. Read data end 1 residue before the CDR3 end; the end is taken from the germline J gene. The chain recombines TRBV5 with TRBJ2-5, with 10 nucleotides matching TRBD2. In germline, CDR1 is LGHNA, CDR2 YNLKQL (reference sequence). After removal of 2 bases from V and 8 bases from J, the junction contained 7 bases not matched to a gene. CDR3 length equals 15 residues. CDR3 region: CASSQTGTGASTQYF. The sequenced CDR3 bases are TGTGCCAGCAGCCAAACCGGGACTGGGGCGAGCACCCAGTAC.

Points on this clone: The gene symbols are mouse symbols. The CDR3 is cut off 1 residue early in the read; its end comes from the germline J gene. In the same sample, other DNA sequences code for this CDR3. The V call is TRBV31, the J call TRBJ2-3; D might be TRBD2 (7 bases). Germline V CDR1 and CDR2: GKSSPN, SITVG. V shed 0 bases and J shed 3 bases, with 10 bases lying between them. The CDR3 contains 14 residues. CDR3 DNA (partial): TGTGCCTGGAGTCTAGGGGGGCGGGCAGAAACGCTGTAT. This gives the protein CAWSLGGRAETLY. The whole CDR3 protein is CAWSLGGRAETLYF.

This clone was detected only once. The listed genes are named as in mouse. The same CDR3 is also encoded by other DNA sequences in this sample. CDR3 amino acids: CASGGLGQDTQYF. The covered CDR3 bases are TGTGCCAGCGGGGGACTGGGTCAAGACACCCAGTAC. The chain employs TRBV13-2 and TRBJ2-5, with TRBD2 matching over 9 bases. The read ends 1 residue early relative to the CDR3; the germline J gene fills the gap. Losses at the gene ends were 5 bases for V and 3 bases for J; bases not matched to a gene: 1. The CDR3 spans 13 residues. The germline V gene has CDR1 NNHNN and CDR2 SYGAGS (reference sequence).

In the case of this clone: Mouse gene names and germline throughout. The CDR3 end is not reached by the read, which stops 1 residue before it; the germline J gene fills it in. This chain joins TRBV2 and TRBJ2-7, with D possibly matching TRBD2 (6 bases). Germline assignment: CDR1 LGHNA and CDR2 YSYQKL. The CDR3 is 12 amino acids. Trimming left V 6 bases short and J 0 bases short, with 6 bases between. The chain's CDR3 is CASRLGSYEQYF. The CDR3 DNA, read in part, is TGTGCCAGCAGACTGGGCTCCTATGAACAGTAC.

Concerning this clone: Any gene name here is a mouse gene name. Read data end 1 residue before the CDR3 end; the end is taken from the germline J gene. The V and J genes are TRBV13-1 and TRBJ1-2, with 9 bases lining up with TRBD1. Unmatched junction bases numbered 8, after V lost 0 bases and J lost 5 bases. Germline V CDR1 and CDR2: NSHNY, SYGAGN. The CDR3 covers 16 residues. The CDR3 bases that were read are TGTGCCAGCAGTGATGCTCCGGGACAGGGAAGGTCCGACTACACC. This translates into CASSDAPGQGRSDYT. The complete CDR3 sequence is CASSDAPGQGRSDYTF.

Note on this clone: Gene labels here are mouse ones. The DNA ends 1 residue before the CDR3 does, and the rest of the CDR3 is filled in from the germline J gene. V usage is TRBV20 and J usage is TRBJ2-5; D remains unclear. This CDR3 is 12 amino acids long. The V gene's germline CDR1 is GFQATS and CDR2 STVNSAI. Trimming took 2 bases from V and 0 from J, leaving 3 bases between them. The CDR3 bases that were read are TGTGGTGCTAGGACAAACCAAGACACCCAGTAC. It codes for CGARTNQDTQY. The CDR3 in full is CGARTNQDTQYF. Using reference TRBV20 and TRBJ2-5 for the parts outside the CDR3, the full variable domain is GALVYQYPRRTICKSGTSMRMECQAVGFQATSVAWYRQSPQKTFELIALSTVNSAIKYEQNFTQEKFPISHPNLSFSSMTVLNAYLEDRGLYLCGARTNQDTQYFGPGTRLLVL.

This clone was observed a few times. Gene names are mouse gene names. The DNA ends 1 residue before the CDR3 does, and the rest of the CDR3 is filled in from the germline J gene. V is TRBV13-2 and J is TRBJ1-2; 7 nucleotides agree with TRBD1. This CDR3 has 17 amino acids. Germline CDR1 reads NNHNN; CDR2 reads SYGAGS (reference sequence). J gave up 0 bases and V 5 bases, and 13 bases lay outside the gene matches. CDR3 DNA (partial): TGTGCCAGCGGGGGCCCCCCTGGGGGACAGACAAACTCCGACTACACC. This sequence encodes CASGGPPGGQTNSDYT. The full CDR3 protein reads CASGGPPGGQTNSDYTF.

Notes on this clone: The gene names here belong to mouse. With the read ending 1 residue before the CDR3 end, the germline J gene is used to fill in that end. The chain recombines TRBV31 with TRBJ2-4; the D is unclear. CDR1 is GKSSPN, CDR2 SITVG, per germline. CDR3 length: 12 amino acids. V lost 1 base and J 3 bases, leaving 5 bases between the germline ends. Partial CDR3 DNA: TGTGCCTGGAGTCGACGGCAAAACACCTTGTAC. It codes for CAWSRRQNTLY. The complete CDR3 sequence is CAWSRRQNTLYF.

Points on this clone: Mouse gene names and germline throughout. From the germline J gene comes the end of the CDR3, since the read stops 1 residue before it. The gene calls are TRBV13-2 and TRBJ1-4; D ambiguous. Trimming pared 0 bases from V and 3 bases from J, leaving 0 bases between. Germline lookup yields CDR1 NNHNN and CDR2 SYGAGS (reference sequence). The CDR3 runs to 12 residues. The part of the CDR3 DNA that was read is TGTGCCAGCGGTGATGCCAACGAAAGATTATTT. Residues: CASGDANERLF. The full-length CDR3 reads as CASGDANERLFF.

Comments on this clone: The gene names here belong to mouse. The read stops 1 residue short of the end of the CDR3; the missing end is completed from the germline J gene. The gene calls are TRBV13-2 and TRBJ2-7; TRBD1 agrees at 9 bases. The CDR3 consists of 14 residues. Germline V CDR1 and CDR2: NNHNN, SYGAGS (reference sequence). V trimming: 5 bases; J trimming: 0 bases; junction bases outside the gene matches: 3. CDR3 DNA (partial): TGTGCCAGCGGGGTGACAGGGGGCTCCTATGAACAGTAC. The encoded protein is CASGVTGGSYEQY. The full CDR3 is CASGVTGGSYEQYF.

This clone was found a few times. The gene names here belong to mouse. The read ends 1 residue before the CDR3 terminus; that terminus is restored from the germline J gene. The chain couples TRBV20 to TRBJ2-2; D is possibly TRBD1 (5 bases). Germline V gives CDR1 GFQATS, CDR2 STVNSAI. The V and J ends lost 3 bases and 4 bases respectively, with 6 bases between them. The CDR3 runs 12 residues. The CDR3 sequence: CGASQGTGQLYF. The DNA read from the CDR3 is TGTGGTGCTAGCCAGGGCACCGGGCAGCTCTAC.

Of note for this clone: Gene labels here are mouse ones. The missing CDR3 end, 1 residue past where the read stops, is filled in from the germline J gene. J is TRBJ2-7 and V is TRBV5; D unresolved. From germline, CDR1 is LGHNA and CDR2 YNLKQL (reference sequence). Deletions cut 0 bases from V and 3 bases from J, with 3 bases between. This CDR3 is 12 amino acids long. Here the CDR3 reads CASSQDIYEQYF. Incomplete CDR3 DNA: TGTGCCAGCAGCCAAGACATCTATGAACAGTAC.

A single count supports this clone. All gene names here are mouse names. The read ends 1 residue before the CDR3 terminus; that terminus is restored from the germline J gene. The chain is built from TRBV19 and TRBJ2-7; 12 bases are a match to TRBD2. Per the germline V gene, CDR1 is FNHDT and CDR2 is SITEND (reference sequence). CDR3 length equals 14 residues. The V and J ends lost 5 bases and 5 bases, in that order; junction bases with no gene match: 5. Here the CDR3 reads CASSRLGGLDEQYF. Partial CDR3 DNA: TGTGCCAGCAGCAGACTGGGGGGGCTGGATGAACAGTAC.

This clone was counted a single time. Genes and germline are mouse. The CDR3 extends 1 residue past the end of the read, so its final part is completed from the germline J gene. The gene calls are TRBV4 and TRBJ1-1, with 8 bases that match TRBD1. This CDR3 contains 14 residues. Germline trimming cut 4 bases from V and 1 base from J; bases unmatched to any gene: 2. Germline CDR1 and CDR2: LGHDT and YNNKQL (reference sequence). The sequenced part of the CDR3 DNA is TGTGCCAGCAGCTCCGGGACAGGGAACACAGAAGTCTTC. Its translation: CASSSGTGNTEVF. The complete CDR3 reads CASSSGTGNTEVFF.

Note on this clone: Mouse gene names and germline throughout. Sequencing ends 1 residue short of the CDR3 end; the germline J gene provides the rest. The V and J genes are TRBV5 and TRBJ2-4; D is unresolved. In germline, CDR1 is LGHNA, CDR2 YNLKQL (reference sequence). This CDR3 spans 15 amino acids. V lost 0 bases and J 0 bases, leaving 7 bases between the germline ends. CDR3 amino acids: CASSQDRQSQNTLYF. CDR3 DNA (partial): TGTGCCAGCAGCCAAGATCGGCAAAGTCAAAACACCTTGTAC.

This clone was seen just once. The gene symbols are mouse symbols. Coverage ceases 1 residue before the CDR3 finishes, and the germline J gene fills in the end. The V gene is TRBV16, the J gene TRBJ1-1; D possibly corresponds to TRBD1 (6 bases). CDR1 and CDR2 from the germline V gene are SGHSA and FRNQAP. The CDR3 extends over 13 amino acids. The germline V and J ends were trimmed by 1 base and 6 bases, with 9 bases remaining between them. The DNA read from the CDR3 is TGTGCAAGCAGCTTAGGGGACACCTCAGAAGTCTTC. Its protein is CASSLGDTSEVF. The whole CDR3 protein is CASSLGDTSEVFF.

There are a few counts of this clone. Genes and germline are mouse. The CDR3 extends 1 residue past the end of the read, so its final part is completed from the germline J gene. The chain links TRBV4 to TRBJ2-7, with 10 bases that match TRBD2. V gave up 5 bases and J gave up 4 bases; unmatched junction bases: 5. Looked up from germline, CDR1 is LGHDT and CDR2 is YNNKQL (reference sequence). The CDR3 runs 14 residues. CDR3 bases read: TGTGCCAGCAGCCCGGACTGGGGGCGATATGAACAGTAC. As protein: CASSPDWGRYEQY. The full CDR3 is CASSPDWGRYEQYF.

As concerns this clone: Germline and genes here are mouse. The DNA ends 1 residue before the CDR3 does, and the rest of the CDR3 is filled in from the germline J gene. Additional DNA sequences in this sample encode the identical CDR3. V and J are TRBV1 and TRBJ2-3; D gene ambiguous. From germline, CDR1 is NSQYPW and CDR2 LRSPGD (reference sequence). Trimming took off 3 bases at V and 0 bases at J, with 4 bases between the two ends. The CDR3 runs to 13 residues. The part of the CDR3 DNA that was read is TGCACCTGCAGTGCGGGTAGTGCAGAAACGCTGTAT. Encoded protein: CTCSAGSAETLY. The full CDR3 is CTCSAGSAETLYF.

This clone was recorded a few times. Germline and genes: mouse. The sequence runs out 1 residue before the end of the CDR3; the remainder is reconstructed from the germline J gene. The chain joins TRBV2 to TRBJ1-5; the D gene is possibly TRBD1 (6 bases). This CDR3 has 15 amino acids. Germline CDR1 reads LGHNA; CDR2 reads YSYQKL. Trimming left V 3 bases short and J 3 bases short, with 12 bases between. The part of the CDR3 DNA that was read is TGTGCCAGCAGCCACCCGGGACAACCCAACCAGGCTCCGCTT. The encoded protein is CASSHPGQPNQAPL. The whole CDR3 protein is CASSHPGQPNQAPLF.

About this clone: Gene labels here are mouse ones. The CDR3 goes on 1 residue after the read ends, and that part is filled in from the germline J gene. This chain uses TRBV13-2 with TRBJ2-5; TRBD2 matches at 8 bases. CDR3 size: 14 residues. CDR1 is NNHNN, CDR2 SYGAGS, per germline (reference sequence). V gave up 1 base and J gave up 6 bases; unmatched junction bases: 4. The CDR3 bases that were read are TGTGCCAGCGGTGATCTGGGGGGCGCGGACACCCAGTAC. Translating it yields CASGDLGGADTQY. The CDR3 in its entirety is CASGDLGGADTQYF.

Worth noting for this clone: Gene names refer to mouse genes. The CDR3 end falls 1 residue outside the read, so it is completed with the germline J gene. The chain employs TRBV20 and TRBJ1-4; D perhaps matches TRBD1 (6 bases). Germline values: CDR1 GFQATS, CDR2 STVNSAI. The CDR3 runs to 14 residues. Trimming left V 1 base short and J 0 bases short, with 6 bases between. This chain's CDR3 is CGARGGLSNERLFF. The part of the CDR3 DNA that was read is TGTGGTGCTAGGGGGGGGCTTTCCAACGAAAGATTATTT.

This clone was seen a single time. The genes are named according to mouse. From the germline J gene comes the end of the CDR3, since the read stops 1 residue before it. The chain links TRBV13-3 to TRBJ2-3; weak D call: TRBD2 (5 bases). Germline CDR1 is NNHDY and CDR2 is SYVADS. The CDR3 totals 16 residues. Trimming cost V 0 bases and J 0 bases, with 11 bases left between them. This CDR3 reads CASSDGWGTSAETLYF. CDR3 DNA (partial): TGTGCCAGCAGTGATGGGTGGGGAACTAGTGCAGAAACGCTGTAT.